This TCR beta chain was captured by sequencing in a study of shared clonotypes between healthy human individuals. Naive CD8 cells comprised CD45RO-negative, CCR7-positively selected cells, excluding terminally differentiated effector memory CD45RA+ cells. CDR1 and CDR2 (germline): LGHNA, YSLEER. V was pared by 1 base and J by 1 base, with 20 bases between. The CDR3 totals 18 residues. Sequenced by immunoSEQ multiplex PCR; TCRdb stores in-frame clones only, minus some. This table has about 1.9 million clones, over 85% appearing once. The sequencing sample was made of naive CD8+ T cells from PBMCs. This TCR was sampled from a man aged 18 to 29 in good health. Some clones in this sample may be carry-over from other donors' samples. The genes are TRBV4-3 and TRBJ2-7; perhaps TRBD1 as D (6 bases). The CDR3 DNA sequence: TGCGCCAGCAGCCAAGGGGTGGGGTCAAAGGGGGTATCCTACGAGCAGTACTTC. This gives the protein CASSQGVGSKGVSYEQYF.